The clone carrying this TCR beta chain has a single count. This record comes from a study of blood T cell repertoires in COVID-19. For the study at large: Both acute and convalescent COVID-19 samples were obtained from the United States, Italy and Spain.

Germline V gene data show CDR1 as SGHRS and CDR2 as YFSETQ. This CDR3 comprises 15 residues. V was shortened by 7 bases and J by 5 bases, with 22 bases between the two germline ends. Assay: immunoSEQ multiplex PCR; the TCRdb copy retains only in-frame clones and omits some. The table has approximately 140,000 clones, approximately 86% seen once; the top ten hold under 3%. Sequencing input: peripheral blood. The chain employs TRBV5-1 and TRBJ2-7, with a possible D match to TRBD2 (7 bases). This clonotype was sampled from a woman aged 40 to 50 with active or convalescent COVID-19. CDR3 protein: CASGQGWGGLDEQYF. The CDR3, as DNA: TGCGCCAGCGGCCAAGGGTGGGGGGGCCTTGACGAGCAGTACTTC.